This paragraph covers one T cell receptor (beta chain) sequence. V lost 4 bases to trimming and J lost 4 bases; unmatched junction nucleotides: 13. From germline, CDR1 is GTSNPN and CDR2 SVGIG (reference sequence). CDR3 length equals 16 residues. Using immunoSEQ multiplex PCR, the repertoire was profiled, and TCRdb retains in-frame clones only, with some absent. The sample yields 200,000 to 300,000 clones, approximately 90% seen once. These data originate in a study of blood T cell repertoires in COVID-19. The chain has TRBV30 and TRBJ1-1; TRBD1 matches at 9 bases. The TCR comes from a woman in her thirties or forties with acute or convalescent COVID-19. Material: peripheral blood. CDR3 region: CAWIRDRVGSSTEAFF. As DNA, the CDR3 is TGTGCCTGGATAAGGGACAGGGTGGGTTCGAGCACTGAAGCTTTCTTT. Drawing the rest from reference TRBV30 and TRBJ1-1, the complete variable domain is SQTIHQWPATLVQPVGSPLSLECTVEGTSNPNLYWYRQAAGRGLQLLFYSVGIGQISSEVPQNLSASRPQDRQFILSSKKLLLSDSGFYLCAWIRDRVGSSTEAFFGQGTRLTVV.